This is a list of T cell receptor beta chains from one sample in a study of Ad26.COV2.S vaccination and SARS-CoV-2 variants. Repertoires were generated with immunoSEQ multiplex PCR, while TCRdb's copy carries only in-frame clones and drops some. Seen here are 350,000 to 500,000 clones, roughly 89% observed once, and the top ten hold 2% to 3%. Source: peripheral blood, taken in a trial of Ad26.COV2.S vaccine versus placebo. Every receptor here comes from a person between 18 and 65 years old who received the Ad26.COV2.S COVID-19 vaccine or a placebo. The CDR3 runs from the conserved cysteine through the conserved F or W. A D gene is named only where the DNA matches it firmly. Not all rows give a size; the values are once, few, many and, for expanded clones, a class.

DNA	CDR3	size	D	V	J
TGCGCCAGCAGCGGATTGGCATACGGGAGGGGCACAGATACGCAGTATTTT	CASSGLAYGRGTDTQYF	once	TRBD2	TRBV4-1	TRBJ2-3
TGTGCCAGCAGCAACTACAACGCAGATACGCAGTATTTT	CASSNYNADTQYF	NA	NA	TRBV7-3	TRBJ2-3
TGTGCCAGCAGTCCGGGACAGGGCCCTTTGCCCCAGCATTTT	CASSPGQGPLPQHF	NA	TRBD1	TRBV6-2/TRBV6-3	TRBJ1-5
TGTGCCAGCAGCCCCGTGGGCACTGAAGCTTTCTTT	CASSPVGTEAFF	NA	NA	TRBV7-6	TRBJ1-1
TGCGCCAGCAGCCGACAGTACGGGAACACCGGGGAGCTGTTTTTT	CASSRQYGNTGELFF	NA	NA	TRBV4-3	TRBJ2-2
TGTGCCAGCAGCTTTGCGGGATTTGGAAACACCATATATTTT	CASSFAGFGNTIYF	NA	NA	TRBV5-6	TRBJ1-3
TGCAGCGTTGACCTGGACGGTGGCACAGATACGCAGTATTTT	CSVDLDGGTDTQYF	once	NA	TRBV29-1	TRBJ2-3
TGCGCCAGCAGCCAAGATGGCAGCGGGGGGGCAGGTGAGCAGTTCTTC	CASSQDGSGGAGEQFF	NA	TRBD2	TRBV4-3	TRBJ2-1
TGTGCCAGCTCACCTGTTGACGTCGTCGGTCAGCCCCAGCATTTT	CASSPVDVVGQPQHF	NA	NA	TRBV18	TRBJ1-5
TGTGCCAGCAGTTACCGTGGGACAATGAACACTGAAGCTTTCTTT	CASSYRGTMNTEAFF	NA	NA	TRBV6-5	TRBJ1-1
TGTGCCACCAGTGATTCCCAGGGCCCGGGACTTGAGCAGTTCTTC	CATSDSQGPGLEQFF	NA	NA	TRBV24-1	TRBJ2-1
TGTGCCAGCAACCAGGACAGGGGTGTGTACAATGAGCAGTTCTTC	CASNQDRGVYNEQFF	NA	TRBD1	TRBV2	TRBJ2-1
TGTGCCAGCAGCTTAGGCGGGACAGGGGACACTGAAGCTTTCTTT	CASSLGGTGDTEAFF	NA	TRBD1	TRBV11-1	TRBJ1-1
TGTGCCAGCAGCTTCGCTAGCGGGGGGCCACACCGGTTCTTC	CASSFASGGPHRFF	NA	TRBD2	TRBV5-5	TRBJ2-1
TGTGCCAGCAGCTTGGTGTCAGTCGGTGAAGCTTTCTTT	CASSLVSVGEAFF	NA	NA	TRBV5-4	TRBJ1-1
TGTGCCAGCAGTACCCTGACAGGAGATAATGAAAAACTGTTTTTT	CASSTLTGDNEKLFF	NA	NA	TRBV2	TRBJ1-4
TGTGCCAGCAGTTACTCGGGAGTCTCTGGAAACACCATATATTTT	CASSYSGVSGNTIYF	NA	NA	TRBV6-2/TRBV6-3	TRBJ1-3
TGTGCCAGCAGTTTATGGAGGTTCCCAAATCAGCCCCAGCATTTT	CASSLWRFPNQPQHF	NA	NA	TRBV28	TRBJ1-5
TGTGCCAGCAGCTTATTAGCGTTTGTGGGGAGGGCCAGAGAGACCCAGTACTTC	CASSLLAFVGRARETQYF	NA	TRBD2	TRBV7-8	TRBJ2-5
TGTGCCAGCAGCTTGGGGGGGGTTGGCACAGATACGCAGTATTTT	CASSLGGVGTDTQYF	NA	NA	TRBV5-4	TRBJ2-3
TGTGCCATCAGTGAGTCGATCGGAAACACCATATATTTT	CAISESIGNTIYF	NA	NA	TRBV10-3	TRBJ1-3
TGCGCCAGCAAACGAGAGGGGGCCTCACCCTCCTACAATGAGCAGTTCTTC	CASKREGASPSYNEQFF	NA	TRBD1	TRBV5-1	TRBJ2-1
TGTGCCTCCTCCGGACAAGGCGCTATGAACACTGAAGCTTTCTTT	CASSGQGAMNTEAFF	NA	NA	TRBV11-3	TRBJ1-1
TGTGCCAGCTCACCCCGCGGGACAGGGGTTGGAAACACCATATATTTT	CASSPRGTGVGNTIYF	NA	TRBD1	TRBV18	TRBJ1-3
TGCGCCAGCAGCGGAACGAATGAAAAACTGTTTTTT	CASSGTNEKLFF	NA	NA	TRBV5-1	TRBJ1-4
TGTGCCACCACCAGTTCCGGGGACGGGGTCGAGCAGTTCTTC	CATTSSGDGVEQFF	NA	NA	TRBV10-3	TRBJ2-1
TGTGCCAGCAGTTACTTAGCGGGGTCCCCCGAGCAGTACTTC	CASSYLAGSPEQYF	NA	TRBD2	TRBV6-2/TRBV6-3	TRBJ2-7
TGTGCCAGCAGCCAAGATCTGGGGGAGTGGAATGGCTACACCTTC	CASSQDLGEWNGYTF	NA	NA	TRBV4-2	TRBJ1-2
TGTGCCACCAGTGGACTAGCAAGCACAGATACGCAGTATTTT	CATSGLASTDTQYF	few	TRBD2	TRBV24-1	TRBJ2-3
TGTGCCAGTAGACTACAGGGTTATCAGCCCCAGCATTTT	CASRLQGYQPQHF	NA	NA	TRBV19	TRBJ1-5
TGCGCCAGCAGTCTCTGGACTAGCGGGAGGGCCCCAGATACGCAGTATTTT	CASSLWTSGRAPDTQYF	NA	TRBD2	TRBV5-1	TRBJ2-3
TGTGCCAGCAGCCAACTTCAGGGTGAAGCTTTCTTT	CASSQLQGEAFF	NA	NA	TRBV3-1/TRBV3-2	TRBJ1-1
TGTGCCAGCGGGTCCTTCCCCGGGAAACTGTTTTTT	CASGSFPGKLFF	NA	NA	TRBV6-5	TRBJ1-4
TGTGCCAGCAGCTTAGTTCCACAGGGAGACAATGAGCAGTTCTTC	CASSLVPQGDNEQFF	NA	NA	TRBV11-3	TRBJ2-1
TGTGCCATCAGTGAGTCCCAGGGTAGTCAGCCCCAGCATTTT	CAISESQGSQPQHF	NA	NA	TRBV10-3	TRBJ1-5
TGTGCCACCAGTGGGGGACAGGGCGGAAGGACAGATACGCAGTATTTT	CATSGGQGGRTDTQYF	NA	TRBD1	TRBV24-1	TRBJ2-3
TGTGCCAGCAGTTTGGGTAGGGACACCGAAGCTTTCTTT	CASSLGRDTEAFF	NA	NA	TRBV27	TRBJ1-1
TGTGCCAGCAGTTCCCCACGCCGAGAGACCCAGTACTTC	CASSSPRRETQYF	NA	NA	TRBV28	TRBJ2-5
TGTGCCAGCTCACCCCAGCAGGGGGTCACTGAAGCTTTCTTT	CASSPQQGVTEAFF	once	TRBD1	TRBV18	TRBJ1-1
TGTGCCAGCAGCTCCGGGGGGGGACAAGAGACCCAGTACTTC	CASSSGGGQETQYF	NA	TRBD2	TRBV7-2	TRBJ2-5
TGTGCCTGGAGTGAGGGGGTTTCTGGAAACACCATATATTTT	CAWSEGVSGNTIYF	NA	NA	TRBV30	TRBJ1-3
TGTGCCAGCAGTTACGGGCAGTTGGACTATGGCTACACCTTC	CASSYGQLDYGYTF	few	NA	TRBV6-5	TRBJ1-2
TGTGCCAGCAGCCTTCTAGCCGTCACAGATACGCAGTATTTT	CASSLLAVTDTQYF	NA	NA	TRBV3-1/TRBV3-2	TRBJ2-3
TGTGCTAGTGGTTTGGGACTGGGACTAGCCCACGGTGAGCAGTTCTTC	CASGLGLGLAHGEQFF	NA	TRBD2	TRBV12-5	TRBJ2-1
TGTGCCAGCAGCCAAGAATGGGGTCAGCCCCAGCATTTT	CASSQEWGQPQHF	few	NA	TRBV3-1/TRBV3-2	TRBJ1-5
TGTGCCAGCTCACCAGGAGGCAATCAGCCCCAGCATTTT	CASSPGGNQPQHF	NA	NA	TRBV18	TRBJ1-5
TGCGCCAGCAGCTCCGGGGAGATAGATACGCAGTATTTT	CASSSGEIDTQYF	NA	NA	TRBV5-1	TRBJ2-3
TGTGCCAGCAGCCAAGATCCCCCGGGGACTTTTACCACAGATACGCAGTATTTT	CASSQDPPGTFTTDTQYF	NA	NA	TRBV3-1/TRBV3-2	TRBJ2-3
TGTGCCAGCCGGACAGGGAATCAGCCCCAGCATTTT	CASRTGNQPQHF	once	TRBD1	TRBV25-1	TRBJ1-5
TGTGCCAGCAGAAGGGACGTTAATGAAAAACTGTTTTTT	CASRRDVNEKLFF	NA	NA	TRBV6-5	TRBJ1-4
TGTGCCAGCTCACCGCTAGCGGGGGGATCCGGGGAGCTGTTTTTT	CASSPLAGGSGELFF	NA	TRBD2	TRBV18	TRBJ2-2
TGTGCCATCAGTGAGTCTTCCGGGACTAGCGGCAGAACAGATACGCAGTATTTT	CAISESSGTSGRTDTQYF	NA	TRBD2	TRBV10-3	TRBJ2-3
TGTGCCACTTCTTCGTACACCGGGGAGCTGTTTTTT	CATSSYTGELFF	once	NA	TRBV6-5	TRBJ2-2
TGTGCCAGCAGCCCGAGTACAGCCCCTGGTGGCTACACCTTC	CASSPSTAPGGYTF	NA	NA	TRBV7-6	TRBJ1-2
TGCGCCAGCAGCTACACAACCGGGGTTAATCAGCCCCAGCATTTT	CASSYTTGVNQPQHF	NA	NA	TRBV5-1	TRBJ1-5
TGTGCCAGTAGTGCATGGCGGGACGCCTTCAGTCTGAACACTGAAGCTTTCTTT	CASSAWRDAFSLNTEAFF	once	NA	TRBV19	TRBJ1-1
TGTGCCAGTATCCGGTACGGCAGAATCCGTGTCTCTGGAAACACCATATATTTT	CASIRYGRIRVSGNTIYF	NA	NA	TRBV19	TRBJ1-3